The 31 T cell receptor beta chains below were found in one sample sequenced in a study of shared clonotypes between healthy human individuals. Profiling relied on immunoSEQ multiplex PCR, and the TCRdb table lists in-frame clones only, not all of them. The table shows about 1 million clones, with about 70% occurring only once. Sequencing used memory CD4+ T cells sorted from blood. Subset indicated: CD45RA-negative fraction. These receptors all come from a man between 18 and 35 years old in good health.

This clone has only one observation. The rearrangement links TRBV19 to TRBJ2-7; possible D gene TRBD2, 5 bases. Germline V gene lookup returns CDR1 LNHDA and CDR2 SQIVND (reference sequence). This CDR3 contains 15 residues. Trimming pared 7 bases from V and 4 bases from J, leaving 20 bases between. CDR3 sequence: CASTRRWAGDYEQYF. DNA of the CDR3: TGTGCCAGTACTCGGAGGTGGGCAGGTGATTACGAGCAGTACTTC. The whole variable domain, filled in from reference TRBV19 and TRBJ2-7, reads DGGITQSPKYLFRKEGQNVTLSCEQNLNHDAMYWYRQDPGQGLRLIYYSQIVNDFQKGDIAEGYSVSREKKESFPLTVTSAQKNPTAFYLCASTRRWAGDYEQYFGPGTRLTVT.

The CDR3 reads CASSPRSGGYGYTF. The CDR3 DNA sequence: TGTGCCAGCAGTCCCAGGTCAGGGGGCTATGGCTACACCTTC. The chain has TRBV6-5 and TRBJ1-2, with 7 bases identical to TRBD1. Germline loops: CDR1 MNHEY, CDR2 SVGAGI. V dropped 5 bases and J dropped 4; count of bases not matched to a gene: 7. The CDR3 runs 14 residues.

This chain connects TRBV6-1 to TRBJ1-6; D may be TRBD1 (6 bases). This CDR3 region has 14 residues. Looked up from germline, CDR1 is MNHNS and CDR2 is SASEGT. The V gene lost 4 bases and the J gene lost 7 bases, with 11 bases spanning the gap. Written as DNA, the CDR3 is TGTGCCAGCAGTGCTCAGGGGAGGAATTCACCCCTCCACTTT. Its translation is CASSAQGRNSPLHF.

The chain recombines TRBV5-1 with TRBJ2-5; possibly TRBD1 for D (5 bases). Trimming pared 0 bases from V and 5 bases from J, leaving 11 bases between. The CDR3 sequence is 14 residues long. The germline V gene has CDR1 SGHRS and CDR2 YFSETQ. CDR3 sequence reads: CASSLEQAGETQYF. CDR3 bases: TGCGCCAGCAGCTTGGAACAGGCCGGCGAGACCCAGTACTTC.

CDR3 in DNA: TGTGCCAGCAGCCAAGAAGGGGGGGCAAGCAATCAGCCCCAGCATTTT. This sequence encodes CASSQEGGASNQPQHF. The chain combines TRBV4-2 with TRBJ1-5; possible D gene TRBD1, 6 bases. V lost 0 bases and J 1 base, leaving 10 bases between the germline ends. CDR3 size: 16 residues. The germline gives CDR1 LGHNA, CDR2 YNFKEQ.

This clone was observed a handful of times. The chain joins TRBV7-2 to TRBJ2-3; tentatively, D is TRBD2 (6 bases). Per the germline V gene, CDR1 is SGHTA and CDR2 is FQGNSA. Deletions cut 2 bases from V and 1 base from J, with 13 bases between. This CDR3 contains 16 residues. The DNA for the CDR3 is TGTGCCAGCAGCTTAAGTCGAAGCGGGCGCACAGATACGCAGTATTTT. Protein: CASSLSRSGRTDTQYF.

This rearrangement joins TRBV6-1 to TRBJ2-4; 8 bases match TRBD1. The V segment lost 4 bases and the J segment 0 bases; nucleotides outside the gene matches: 8. CDR1 is MNHNS, CDR2 SASEGT, per germline. The CDR3 contains 17 residues. DNA of the CDR3: TGTGCCAGCAGTGGGGTAGGACAGGGACTAGCCAAAAACATTCAGTACTTC. Amino acids: CASSGVGQGLAKNIQYF.

The genes are TRBV27 and TRBJ2-2, with D unclear. CDR1 MNHEY and CDR2 SMNVEV come from the germline V gene (reference sequence). The CDR3 contains 14 residues. V lost 2 bases and J 1 base, leaving 5 bases between the germline ends. The CDR3 sequence: CASSLNQNTGELFF. DNA for the CDR3: TGTGCCAGCAGTTTAAACCAGAACACCGGGGAGCTGTTTTTT.

This chain uses TRBV11-3 with TRBJ2-3, with 9 bases that match TRBD2. The trim removed 6 bases at V and 3 bases at J, leaving 1 base unmatched. The CDR3 spans 13 residues. Germline V gene sequence: CDR1 SGHNT, CDR2 YENEEA. CDR3 DNA sequence: TGTGCCAGCAGGGGACTAGCTACAGATACGCAGTATTTT. Its translation is CASRGLATDTQYF.

The chain employs TRBV11-3 and TRBJ2-2; D gene uncertain. Germline V gene data show CDR1 as SGHNT and CDR2 as YENEEA. V lost 1 base, J lost 5 bases, and 5 bases lay in between. This CDR3 region has 13 residues. Here the CDR3 reads CASSLVPTGELFF. The CDR3 bases are TGTGCCAGCAGCTTAGTCCCGACCGGGGAGCTGTTTTTT. The complete variable domain, with remaining parts taken from reference TRBV11-3 and TRBJ2-2, reads EAGVVQSPRYKIIEKKQPVAFWCNPISGHNTLYWYLQNLGQGPELLIRYENEEAVDDSQLPKDRFSAERLKGVDSTLKIQPAELGDSAVYLCASSLVPTGELFFGEGSRLTVL.

The V gene is TRBV5-4, the J gene TRBJ1-1, with D perhaps TRBD1 (5 bases). Germline CDR1 and CDR2: SGHNT and YYREEE (reference sequence). Deletions cut 0 bases from V and 1 base from J, with 10 bases between. The length of the CDR3 is 15 residues. CDR3 loop: CASSLGGRQNTEAFF. The DNA for the CDR3 is TGTGCCAGCAGCTTGGGGGGCAGACAGAACACTGAAGCTTTCTTT.

The V call is TRBV7-9, the J call TRBJ2-5, with 7 bases aligning to TRBD1. The J call may be mistaken, given a closer DNA end match to TRBJ2-7. CDR3 size: 14 residues. In germline, CDR1 is SEHNR, CDR2 FQNEAQ (reference sequence). The CDR3 region has the DNA TGTGCCAGCAGCTTAGGGGACAGTGGGAACGAGCAGTACTTC. Protein sequence: CASSLGDSGNEQYF.

There are a few counts of this clone. The gene calls are TRBV30 and TRBJ1-2; D call uncertain. The length of the CDR3 is 15 residues. V was trimmed by 0 bases and J by 4 bases, leaving 15 bases between them. CDR1 and CDR2 (germline): GTSNPN, SVGIG (reference sequence). CDR3 amino acids: CAWSVLQGQPYGYTF. CDR3 nucleotide sequence: TGTGCCTGGAGTGTACTCCAAGGTCAGCCCTATGGCTACACCTTC. Supplemented by reference TRBV30 and TRBJ1-2, the full variable domain reads SQTIHQWPATLVQPVGSPLSLECTVEGTSNPNLYWYRQAAGRGLQLLFYSVGIGQISSEVPQNLSASRPQDRQFILSSKKLLLSDSGFYLCAWSVLQGQPYGYTFGSGTRLTVV.

V and J are TRBV19 and TRBJ2-3; D is tentatively TRBD1 or TRBD2 (6 bases each). This CDR3 spans 15 amino acids. Trimming took off 5 bases at V and 3 bases at J, with 15 bases between the two ends. Germline CDR1 and CDR2: LNHDA and SQIVND (reference sequence). The CDR3 protein is CASSYRDFLTDTQYF. The CDR3 DNA reads as TGTGCCAGTAGTTACAGGGACTTCTTGACAGATACGCAGTATTTT.

The rearrangement links TRBV7-8 to TRBJ2-5; D is ambiguous. This CDR3 contains 16 residues. The V gene's germline CDR1 is SGHVS and CDR2 FQNEAQ. The V gene lost 2 bases and the J gene lost 5 bases, with 18 bases spanning the gap. The CDR3 DNA sequence: TGTGCCAGCAGCTTACGATCGGGCTCCCAAGGGGAGACCCAGTACTTC. Protein: CASSLRSGSQGETQYF. The full variable domain, completed using reference TRBV7-8 and TRBJ2-5, is GAGVSQSPRYKVAKRGQDVALRCDPISGHVSLFWYQQALGQGPEFLTYFQNEAQLDKSGLPSDRFFAERPEGSVSTLKIQRTQQEDSAVYLCASSLRSGSQGETQYFGPGTRLLVL.

This chain connects TRBV4-3 to TRBJ2-7; TRBD2 aligns across 11 bases. CDR3 length: 16 amino acids. Germline CDR1 is LGHNA and CDR2 is YSLEER. V was pared by 4 bases and J by 1 base, with 6 bases of the junction left unmatched. In DNA form, the CDR3 reads TGCGCCAGCAGCCCAGTCGGGACTAGCGGTTCCTACGAGCAGTACTTC. Protein product: CASSPVGTSGSYEQYF.

This clone came up a few times. The junction departs from germline at one end; a sequencing error may be responsible. The rearrangement uses TRBV5-1 and TRBJ1-1, with 9 bases fitting TRBD1. Looked up from germline, CDR1 is SGHRS and CDR2 is YFSETQ. CDR3 length: 15 residues. CDR3 in amino acids: CASSPGTGWNSEAFF. In DNA form, the CDR3 reads TGCGCCAGCAGCCCCGGGACAGGGTGGAACTCTGAAGCTTTCTTT.

The chain is built from TRBV30 and TRBJ2-7; no reliable D call. Germline values: CDR1 GTSNPN, CDR2 SVGIG (reference sequence). The CDR3 is made up of 14 amino acids. V was cut by 3 bases and J by 3 bases, with 15 bases left in between. The CDR3 DNA is TGTGCCTGGAGCCCACAGCAACTCTACTACGAGCAGTACTTC. Translation gives CAWSPQQLYYEQYF. Variable domain in full (rest from reference TRBV30 and TRBJ2-7): SQTIHQWPATLVQPVGSPLSLECTVEGTSNPNLYWYRQAAGRGLQLLFYSVGIGQISSEVPQNLSASRPQDRQFILSSKKLLLSDSGFYLCAWSPQQLYYEQYFGPGTRLTVT.

The chain combines TRBV28 with TRBJ2-7, with 9 bases identical to TRBD1. Per germline, CDR1 MDHEN and CDR2 SYDVKM. This CDR3 contains 15 residues. The V gene end was trimmed by 10 bases and the J gene end by 4 bases; junction bases not matched to a gene: 14. This CDR3 reads CATRGPTGGLYEQYF. The CDR3 DNA is TGTGCCACCCGGGGTCCGACAGGGGGATTATACGAGCAGTACTTC.

A remark on this clone: Other DNA sequences of this sample code for an identical CDR3. The V and J genes are TRBV10-1 and TRBJ2-3; no definite D call. The CDR3 covers 13 residues. V was shortened by 3 bases and J by 1 base, with 5 bases between the two germline ends. Per germline, CDR1 WNHNN and CDR2 SYGVQD (reference sequence). This CDR3 is CASSEGGTDTQYF. The CDR3 coding sequence is TGCGCCAGCAGTGAAGGAGGCACAGATACGCAGTATTTT.

The rearrangement joins TRBV5-4 to TRBJ1-2; D gene ambiguous. Germline CDR1 and CDR2: SGHNT and YYREEE (reference sequence). Deletions cut 1 base from V and 1 base from J, with 11 bases between. This CDR3 has 15 residues. Here the CDR3 DNA reads TGTGCCAGCAGCTTGTCCCCCGACCGTAACTATGGCTACACCTTC. The encoded protein is CASSLSPDRNYGYTF.

This chain uses TRBV5-4 with TRBJ1-2, with a tentative D call TRBD1 (5 bases). This CDR3 has 13 amino acids. The germline V and J ends were trimmed by 0 bases and 8 bases, with 11 bases remaining between them. The V gene's germline CDR1 is SGHNT and CDR2 YYREEE (reference sequence). In DNA form, the CDR3 reads TGTGCCAGCAGCTTGGACAGGACTGAGGGCTACACCTTC. Translated, it gives CASSLDRTEGYTF.

This clone was counted between two and nine times. This chain joins TRBV7-8 and TRBJ1-2; D gene unclear. V lost 5 bases to trimming and J lost 10 bases, with 14 bases between them. The CDR3 length is 12 residues. Looked up from germline, CDR1 is SGHVS and CDR2 is FQNEAQ. CDR3 nucleotides: TGTGCCAGCAGCCTGACCACCTCTTCCTACACCTTC. Protein product: CASSLTTSSYTF. The complete variable domain, with remaining parts taken from reference TRBV7-8 and TRBJ1-2, reads GAGVSQSPRYKVAKRGQDVALRCDPISGHVSLFWYQQALGQGPEFLTYFQNEAQLDKSGLPSDRFFAERPEGSVSTLKIQRTQQEDSAVYLCASSLTTSSYTFGSGTRLTVV.

The chain is built from TRBV5-1 and TRBJ2-7, with TRBD2 matching 10 bases. The germline V gene has CDR1 SGHRS and CDR2 YFSETQ. The CDR3 covers 15 residues. V lost 2 bases to trimming and J lost 0 bases; unmatched junction nucleotides: 2. CDR3 sequence (DNA): TGCGCCAGCAGCTTAAAGCGGGAGGGCTCCTACGAGCAGTACTTC. This gives the protein CASSLKREGSYEQYF. The full variable domain, rest sourced from reference TRBV5-1 and TRBJ2-7, is KAGVTQTPRYLIKTRGQQVTLSCSPISGHRSVSWYQQTPGQGLQFLFEYFSETQRNKGNFPGRFSGRQFSNSRSEMNVSTLELGDSALYLCASSLKREGSYEQYFGPGTRLTVT.

The chain is built from TRBV6-1 and TRBJ2-7, with 9 nucleotides matching TRBD1. CDR3 length: 18 residues. V was pared by 4 bases and J by 6 bases, with 19 bases of the junction left unmatched. Germline CDR1 is MNHNS and CDR2 is SASEGT. CDR3 DNA: TGTGCCAGCAGTGTAGGTAGGTCCGGGACAGGGATTTCCGGCGAGCAGTACTTC. Amino acid sequence: CASSVGRSGTGISGEQYF.

The V call is TRBV9, the J call TRBJ2-5; D remains unclear. V was pared by 1 base and J by 5 bases, with 9 bases between. The CDR3 loop spans 13 amino acids. CDR1 SGDLS and CDR2 YYNGEE come from the germline V gene. CDR3 bases: TGTGCCAGCAGCGTATCTGGTGTCGAGACCCAGTACTTC. Translation: CASSVSGVETQYF.

The chain combines TRBV7-3 with TRBJ2-3; D unclear. The CDR3 length is 13 residues. V lost 5 bases and J lost 1, with 7 bases in between. CDR1 and CDR2 (germline): SGHTA, FQGTGA. The CDR3 bases are TGTGCCAGCAGCCTCCTCGGCACAGATACGCAGTATTTT. It specifies CASSLLGTDTQYF.

The CDR3 sequence: CASSVGAGSLAKNIQYF. CDR3 DNA sequence: TGTGCCAGCAGCGTAGGGGCGGGCAGCCTAGCCAAAAACATTCAGTACTTC. This chain uses TRBV5-6 with TRBJ2-4, with D tentatively TRBD1 or TRBD2 (5 bases each). Trimming shortened V by 4 bases and J by 0 bases, and 17 bases separated the two germline ends. Germline loops: CDR1 SGHDT, CDR2 YYEEEE. CDR3 length: 17 residues. The full variable domain, its missing parts supplied by reference TRBV5-6 and TRBJ2-4, is DAGVTQSPTHLIKTRGQQVTLRCSPKSGHDTVSWYQQALGQGPQFIFQYYEEEERQRGNFPDRFSGHQFPNYSSELNVNALLLGDSALYLCASSVGAGSLAKNIQYFGAGTRLSVL.

The V gene is TRBV6-1, the J gene TRBJ1-4, with D perhaps TRBD1 (6 bases). Germline lookup yields CDR1 MNHNS and CDR2 SASEGT. This CDR3 is 14 amino acids long. The ends were cut back, 4 bases at V and 7 bases at J, with 13 bases in the middle. CDR3 residues: CASSVKTGPEKLFF. The CDR3, as DNA: TGTGCCAGCAGTGTTAAGACAGGCCCTGAAAAACTGTTTTTT.

The V and J genes are TRBV30 and TRBJ1-6, with D tentatively TRBD1 (6 bases). This CDR3 has 15 amino acids. The ends were cut back, 3 bases at V and 7 bases at J, with 16 bases in the middle. Germline CDR1 is GTSNPN and CDR2 is SVGIG (reference sequence). The DNA for the CDR3 is TGTGCCTGGAGACCCGACAGGATATGGAATTCACCCCTCCACTTT. Translation: CAWRPDRIWNSPLHF.

The sample holds a few counts of this clone. The CDR3 sequence: CSAGGQLNTEAFF. The CDR3, as DNA: TGCAGCGCCGGCGGACAGTTGAACACTGAAGCTTTCTTT. The V call is TRBV29-1, the J call TRBJ1-1; perhaps TRBD1 as D (6 bases). CDR1 SQVTM and CDR2 ANQGSEA come from the germline V gene. V lost 7 bases to trimming and J lost 0 bases, with 12 bases between them. The CDR3 is 13 residues long.